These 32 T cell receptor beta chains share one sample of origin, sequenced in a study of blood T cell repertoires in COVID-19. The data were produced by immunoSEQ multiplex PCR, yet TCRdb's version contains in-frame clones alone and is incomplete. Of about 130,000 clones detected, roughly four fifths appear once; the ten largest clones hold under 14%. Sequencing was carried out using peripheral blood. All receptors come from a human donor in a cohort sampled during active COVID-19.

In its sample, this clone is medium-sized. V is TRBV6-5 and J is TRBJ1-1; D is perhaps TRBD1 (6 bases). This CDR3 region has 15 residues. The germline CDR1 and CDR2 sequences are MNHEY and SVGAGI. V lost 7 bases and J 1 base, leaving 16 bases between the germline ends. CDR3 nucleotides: TGTGCCAGCACCCTAAGCGGACAGTCGAACACTGAAGCTTTCTTT. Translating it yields CASTLSGQSNTEAFF.

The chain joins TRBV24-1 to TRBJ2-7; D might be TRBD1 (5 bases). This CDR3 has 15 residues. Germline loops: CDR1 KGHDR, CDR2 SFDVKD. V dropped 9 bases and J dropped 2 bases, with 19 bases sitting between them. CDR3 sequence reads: CATGDWQGSTYEQYF. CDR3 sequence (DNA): TGTGCCACCGGGGATTGGCAGGGATCGACCTACGAGCAGTACTTC.

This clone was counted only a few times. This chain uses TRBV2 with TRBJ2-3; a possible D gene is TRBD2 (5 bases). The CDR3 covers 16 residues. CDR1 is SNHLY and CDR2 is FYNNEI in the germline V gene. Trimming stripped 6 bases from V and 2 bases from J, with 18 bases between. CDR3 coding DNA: TGTGCCAGCAGGATCGGGAAGCTCAGCGTCACAGATACGCAGTATTTT. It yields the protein CASRIGKLSVTDTQYF.

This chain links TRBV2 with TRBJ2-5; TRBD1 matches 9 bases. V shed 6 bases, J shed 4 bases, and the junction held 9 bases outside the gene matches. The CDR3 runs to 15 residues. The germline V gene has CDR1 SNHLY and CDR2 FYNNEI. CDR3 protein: CASSAEQGARETQYF. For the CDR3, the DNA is TGTGCCAGCAGCGCCGAACAGGGGGCGCGAGAGACCCAGTACTTC.

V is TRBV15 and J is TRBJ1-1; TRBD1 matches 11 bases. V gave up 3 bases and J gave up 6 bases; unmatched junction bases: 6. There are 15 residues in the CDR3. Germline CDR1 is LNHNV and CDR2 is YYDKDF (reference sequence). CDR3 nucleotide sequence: TGTGCCACCAGCAGGCCACGGGACAGGGGGGCTGAAGCTTTCTTT. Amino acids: CATSRPRDRGAEAFF.

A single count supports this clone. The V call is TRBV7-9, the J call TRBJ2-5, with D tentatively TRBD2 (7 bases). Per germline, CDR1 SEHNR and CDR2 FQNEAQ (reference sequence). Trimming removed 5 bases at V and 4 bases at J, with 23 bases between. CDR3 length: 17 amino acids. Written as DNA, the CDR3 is TGTGCCAGCAGCGACCGGTTTAGGGGGGGGCCTGGAGAGACCCAGTACTTC. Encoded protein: CASSDRFRGGPGETQYF.

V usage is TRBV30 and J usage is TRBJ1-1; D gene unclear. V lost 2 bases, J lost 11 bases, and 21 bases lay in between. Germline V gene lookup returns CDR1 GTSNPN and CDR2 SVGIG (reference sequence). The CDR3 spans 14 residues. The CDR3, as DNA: TGTGCCTGGAGTCCCCCGGACGCCCTAGAGCGGGCTTTCTTT. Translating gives CAWSPPDALERAFF.

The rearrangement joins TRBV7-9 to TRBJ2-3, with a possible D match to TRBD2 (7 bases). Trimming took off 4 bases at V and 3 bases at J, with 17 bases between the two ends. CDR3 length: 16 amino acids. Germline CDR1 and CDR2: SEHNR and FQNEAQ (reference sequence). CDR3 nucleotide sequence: TGTGCCAGCAGCTGGGATGCGGGGGCGGGGACAGATACGCAGTATTTT. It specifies CASSWDAGAGTDTQYF.

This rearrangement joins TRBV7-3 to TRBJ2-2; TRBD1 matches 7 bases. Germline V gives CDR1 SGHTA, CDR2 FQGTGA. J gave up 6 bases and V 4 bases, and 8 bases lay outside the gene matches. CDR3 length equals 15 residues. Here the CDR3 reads CASSSGQVVAGELFF. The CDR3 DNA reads TGTGCCAGCAGCTCAGGACAGGTGGTAGCCGGGGAGCTGTTTTTT.

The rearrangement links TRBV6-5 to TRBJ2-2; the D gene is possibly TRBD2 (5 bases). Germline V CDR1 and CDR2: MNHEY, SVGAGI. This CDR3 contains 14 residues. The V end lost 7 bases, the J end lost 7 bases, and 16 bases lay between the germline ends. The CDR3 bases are TGTGCCAGCAATCCCTCCGAGGCGGGCGGGGAGCTGTTTTTT. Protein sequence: CASNPSEAGGELFF.

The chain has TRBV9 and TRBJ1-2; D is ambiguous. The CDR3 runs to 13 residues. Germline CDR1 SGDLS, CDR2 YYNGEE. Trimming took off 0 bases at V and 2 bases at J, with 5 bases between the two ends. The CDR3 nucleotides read TGTGCCAGCAGCGTAGTCGCGAACTATGGCTACACCTTC. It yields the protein CASSVVANYGYTF. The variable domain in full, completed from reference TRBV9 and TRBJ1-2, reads DSGVTQTPKHLITATGQRVTLRCSPRSGDLSVYWYQQSLDQGLQFLIQYYNGEERAKGNILERFSAQQFPDLHSELNLSSLELGDSALYFCASSVVANYGYTFGSGTRLTVV.

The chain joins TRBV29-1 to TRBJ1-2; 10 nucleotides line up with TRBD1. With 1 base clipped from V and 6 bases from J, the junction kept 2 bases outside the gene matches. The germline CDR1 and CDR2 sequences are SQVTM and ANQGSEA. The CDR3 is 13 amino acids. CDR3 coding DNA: TGCAGCGTTGAAGGACAGGGGGCGAATGGCTACACCTTC. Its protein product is CSVEGQGANGYTF.

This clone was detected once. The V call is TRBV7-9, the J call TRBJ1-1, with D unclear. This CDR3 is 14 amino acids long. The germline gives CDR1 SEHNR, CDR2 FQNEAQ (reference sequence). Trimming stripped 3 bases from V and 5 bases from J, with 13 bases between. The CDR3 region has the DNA TGTGCCAGCAGCTTTGTTTTTGCGTCTACTGAAGCTTTCTTT. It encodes CASSFVFASTEAFF.

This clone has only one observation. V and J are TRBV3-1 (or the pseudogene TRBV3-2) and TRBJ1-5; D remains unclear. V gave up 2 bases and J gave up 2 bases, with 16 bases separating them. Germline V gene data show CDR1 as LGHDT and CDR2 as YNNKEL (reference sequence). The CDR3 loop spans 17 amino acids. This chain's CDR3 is CASSQSPWEYGNQPQHF. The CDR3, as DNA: TGTGCCAGCAGCCAATCTCCCTGGGAGTATGGCAATCAGCCCCAGCATTTT.

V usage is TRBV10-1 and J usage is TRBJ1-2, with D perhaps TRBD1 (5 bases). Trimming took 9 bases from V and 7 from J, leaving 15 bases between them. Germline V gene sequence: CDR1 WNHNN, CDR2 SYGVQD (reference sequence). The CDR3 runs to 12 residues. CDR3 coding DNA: TGCGCCAGAGGGGTAAAACGTTGTGGCTACACCTTC. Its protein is CARGVKRCGYTF.

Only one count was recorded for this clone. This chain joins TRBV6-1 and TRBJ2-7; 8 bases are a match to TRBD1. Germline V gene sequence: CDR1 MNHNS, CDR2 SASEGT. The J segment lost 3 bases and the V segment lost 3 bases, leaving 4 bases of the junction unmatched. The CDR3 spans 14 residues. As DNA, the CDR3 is TGTGCCAGCAGTGAGACAGGGGCTCTCTACGAGCAGTACTTC. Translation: CASSETGALYEQYF.

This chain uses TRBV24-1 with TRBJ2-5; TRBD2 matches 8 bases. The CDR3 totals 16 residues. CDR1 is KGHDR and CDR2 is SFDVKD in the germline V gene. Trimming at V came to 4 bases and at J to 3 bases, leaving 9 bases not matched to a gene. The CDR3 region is CATSERLGLEEETQYF. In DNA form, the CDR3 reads TGTGCCACCAGTGAACGTCTGGGACTAGAGGAAGAGACCCAGTACTTC.

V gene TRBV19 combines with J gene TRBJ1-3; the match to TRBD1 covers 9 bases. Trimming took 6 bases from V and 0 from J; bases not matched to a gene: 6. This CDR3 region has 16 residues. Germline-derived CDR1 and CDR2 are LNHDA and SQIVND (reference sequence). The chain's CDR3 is CASRTGTGPSGNTIYF. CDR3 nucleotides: TGTGCCAGTAGAACCGGGACAGGGCCCTCTGGAAACACCATATATTTT.

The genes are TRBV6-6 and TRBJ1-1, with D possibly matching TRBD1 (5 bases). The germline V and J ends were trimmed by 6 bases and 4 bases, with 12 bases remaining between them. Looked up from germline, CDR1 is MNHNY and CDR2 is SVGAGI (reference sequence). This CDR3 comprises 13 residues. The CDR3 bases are TGTGCCAGCAGCACCGACAGTCTCACTGAAGCTTTCTTT. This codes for CASSTDSLTEAFF.

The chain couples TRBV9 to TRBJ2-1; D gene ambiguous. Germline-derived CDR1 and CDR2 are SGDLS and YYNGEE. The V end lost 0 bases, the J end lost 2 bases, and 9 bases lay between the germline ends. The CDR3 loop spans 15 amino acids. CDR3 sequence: CASSVGNVAYNEQFF. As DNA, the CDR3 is TGTGCCAGCAGCGTAGGTAATGTCGCCTACAATGAGCAGTTCTTC. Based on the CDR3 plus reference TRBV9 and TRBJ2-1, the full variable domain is DSGVTQTPKHLITATGQRVTLRCSPRSGDLSVYWYQQSLDQGLQFLIQYYNGEERAKGNILERFSAQQFPDLHSELNLSSLELGDSALYFCASSVGNVAYNEQFFGPGTRLTVL.

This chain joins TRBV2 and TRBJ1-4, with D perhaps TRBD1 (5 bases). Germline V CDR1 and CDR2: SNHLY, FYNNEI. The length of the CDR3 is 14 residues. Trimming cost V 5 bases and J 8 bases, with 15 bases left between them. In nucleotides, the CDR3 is TGTGCCAGCAGTACCCAGGGTAAAGGCGAAAAACTGTTTTTT. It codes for CASSTQGKGEKLFF. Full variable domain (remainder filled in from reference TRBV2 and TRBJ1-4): EPEVTQTPSHQVTQMGQEVILRCVPISNHLYFYWYRQILGQKVEFLVSFYNNEISEKSEIFDDQFSVERPDGSNFTLKIRSTKLEDSAMYFCASSTQGKGEKLFFGSGTQLSVL.

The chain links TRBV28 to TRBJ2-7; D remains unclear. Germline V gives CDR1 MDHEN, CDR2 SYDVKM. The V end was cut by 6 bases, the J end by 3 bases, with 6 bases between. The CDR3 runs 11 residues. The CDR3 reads CASSEHYEQYF. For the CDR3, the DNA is TGTGCCAGCAGCGAGCACTACGAGCAGTACTTC.

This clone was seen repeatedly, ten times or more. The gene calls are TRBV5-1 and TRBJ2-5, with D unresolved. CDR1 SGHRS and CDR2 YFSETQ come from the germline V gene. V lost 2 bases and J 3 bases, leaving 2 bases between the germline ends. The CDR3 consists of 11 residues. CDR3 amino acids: CASSFEETQYF. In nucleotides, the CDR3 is TGCGCCAGCAGCTTCGAAGAGACCCAGTACTTC.

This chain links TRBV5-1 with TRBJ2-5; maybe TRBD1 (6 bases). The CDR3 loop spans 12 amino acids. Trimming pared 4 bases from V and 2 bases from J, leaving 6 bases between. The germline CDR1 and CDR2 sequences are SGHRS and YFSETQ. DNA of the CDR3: TGCGCCAGCAGCGGACAGCAAGAGACCCAGTACTTC. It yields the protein CASSGQQETQYF. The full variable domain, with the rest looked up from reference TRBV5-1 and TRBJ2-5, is KAGVTQTPRYLIKTRGQQVTLSCSPISGHRSVSWYQQTPGQGLQFLFEYFSETQRNKGNFPGRFSGRQFSNSRSEMNVSTLELGDSALYLCASSGQQETQYFGPGTRLLVL.

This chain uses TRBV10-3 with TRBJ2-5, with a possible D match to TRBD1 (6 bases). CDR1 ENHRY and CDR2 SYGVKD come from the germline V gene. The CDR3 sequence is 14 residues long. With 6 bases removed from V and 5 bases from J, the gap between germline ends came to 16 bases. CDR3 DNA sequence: TGTGCCATCAGCACAGGGTTAGAGACGGAGACCCAGTACTTC. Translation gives CAISTGLETETQYF.

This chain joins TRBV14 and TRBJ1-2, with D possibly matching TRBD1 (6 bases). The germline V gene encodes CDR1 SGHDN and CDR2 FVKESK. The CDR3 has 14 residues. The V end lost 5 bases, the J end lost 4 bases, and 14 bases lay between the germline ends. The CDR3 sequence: CASSRDTSSYGYTF. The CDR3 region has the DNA TGTGCCAGCAGCAGGGACACCTCCTCCTATGGCTACACCTTC.

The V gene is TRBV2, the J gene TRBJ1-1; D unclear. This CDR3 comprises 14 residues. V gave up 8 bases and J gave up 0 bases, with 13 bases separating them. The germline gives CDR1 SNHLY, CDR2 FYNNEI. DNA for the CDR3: TGTGCCAGCGCAACTACACGGATGAACACTGAAGCTTTCTTT. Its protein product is CASATTRMNTEAFF.

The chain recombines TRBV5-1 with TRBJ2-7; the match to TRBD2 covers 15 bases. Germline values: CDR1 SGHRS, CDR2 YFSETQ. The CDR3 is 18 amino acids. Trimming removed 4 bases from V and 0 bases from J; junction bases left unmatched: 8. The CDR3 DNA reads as TGCGCCAGCAGCATGGGGACTAGCGGGGGGTGGAACTCCTACGAGCAGTACTTC. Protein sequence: CASSMGTSGGWNSYEQYF.

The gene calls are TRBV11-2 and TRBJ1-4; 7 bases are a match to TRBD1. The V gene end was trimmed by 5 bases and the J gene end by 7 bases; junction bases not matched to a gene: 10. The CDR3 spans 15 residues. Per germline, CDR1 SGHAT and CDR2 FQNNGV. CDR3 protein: CASSPRGDSVEKLFF. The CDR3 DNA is TGTGCCAGCAGCCCAAGAGGGGACAGCGTTGAAAAACTGTTTTTT.

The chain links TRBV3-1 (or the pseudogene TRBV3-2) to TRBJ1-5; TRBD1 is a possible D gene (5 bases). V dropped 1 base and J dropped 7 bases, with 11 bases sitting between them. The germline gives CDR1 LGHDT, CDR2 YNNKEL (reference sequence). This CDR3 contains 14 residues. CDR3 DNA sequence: TGTGCCAGCAGCCAAGGTCAGGGAGGACAGCCCCAGCATTTT. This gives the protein CASSQGQGGQPQHF.

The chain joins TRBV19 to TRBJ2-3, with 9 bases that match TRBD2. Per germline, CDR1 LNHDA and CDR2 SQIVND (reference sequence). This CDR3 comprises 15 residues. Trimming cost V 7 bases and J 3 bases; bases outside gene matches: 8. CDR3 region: CASTSGGPTTDTQYF. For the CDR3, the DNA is TGTGCCAGTACCAGCGGGGGGCCAACGACAGATACGCAGTATTTT.

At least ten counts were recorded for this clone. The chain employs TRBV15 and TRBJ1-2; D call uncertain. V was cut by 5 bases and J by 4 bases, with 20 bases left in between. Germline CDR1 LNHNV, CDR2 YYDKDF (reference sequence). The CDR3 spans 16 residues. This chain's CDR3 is CATSLRRDYSRYGYTF. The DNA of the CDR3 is TGTGCCACCAGCCTCAGGCGGGATTACTCACGCTATGGCTACACCTTC.